This entry lists 5 T cell receptor beta chains sequenced from one sample in a study of T cell changes during pregnancy in multiple sclerosis. Sequenced by immunoSEQ multiplex PCR; TCRdb stores in-frame clones only, minus some. Among approximately 37,000 clones listed, 85% to 95% were seen once. The input for sequencing was CD4+ T cells from peripheral blood mononuclear cells, taken in the third trimester of pregnancy. The source is a female donor with multiple sclerosis, enrolled in a pregnancy study.

The genes are TRBV12-5 and TRBJ2-1, with D possibly matching TRBD2 (6 bases). CDR3 length: 13 residues. Trimming stripped 6 bases from V and 10 bases from J, with 16 bases between. The germline V gene has CDR1 LGHNT and CDR2 FRNRAP. This chain's CDR3 is CASGTSGSGEQFF. In DNA form, the CDR3 reads TGTGCTAGTGGGACTAGTGGCTCAGGGGAGCAGTTCTTC.

V usage is TRBV21-1 and J usage is TRBJ1-2; TRBD1, the D gene given by the table, was not confirmed from the DNA. TRBV21-1 is deemed a pseudogene. This CDR3 comprises 14 residues. The CDR3 DNA is TGTGCCAGCAGCGAGTGGACAGGCCCTCTTGGCTACACCTTC. This sequence encodes CASSEWTGPLGYTF.

The chain couples TRBV28 to TRBJ2-6, with TRBD1 identical over 7 bases. Trimming at V came to 3 bases and at J to 0 bases, leaving 5 bases not matched to a gene. Per germline, CDR1 MDHEN and CDR2 SYDVKM. The CDR3 length is 17 residues. In nucleotides, the CDR3 is TGTGCCAGCAGTTTCTACCACAGGGGCTCTGGGGCCAACGTCCTGACTTTC. Translating it yields CASSFYHRGSGANVLTF. The entire variable domain, with the rest obtained from reference TRBV28 and TRBJ2-6, is as follows: DVKVTQSSRYLVKRTGEKVFLECVQDMDHENMFWYRQDPGLGLRLIYFSYDVKMKEKGDIPEGYSVSREKKERFSLILESASTNQTSMYLCASSFYHRGSGANVLTFGAGSRLTVL.

This chain joins TRBV6-5 and TRBJ1-1; possible D gene TRBD1, 5 bases. The CDR3 is 13 amino acids. The germline gives CDR1 MNHEY, CDR2 SVGAGI. V was cut by 5 bases and J by 1 base, with 8 bases left in between. CDR3 DNA sequence: TGTGCCAGCAGTCTGACAGCGAACACTGAAGCTTTCTTT. Residues: CASSLTANTEAFF.

The chain employs TRBV11-2 and TRBJ1-2; 8 bases fit TRBD1. CDR1 is SGHAT, CDR2 FQNNGV, per germline. Unmatched junction bases numbered 5, after V lost 5 bases and J lost 3 bases. CDR3 length: 14 amino acids. The CDR3 DNA reads as TGTGCCAGCAGCCCGACAGGGGCACACTATGGCTACACCTTC. Protein sequence: CASSPTGAHYGYTF.